A single T cell receptor beta chain is shown here with its context. Its target antigen remains unknown. Base-call qualities are not available, and no considerably larger clone is one nucleotide away. These data originate in a study of blood T cell repertoires in COVID-19 (TCRdb year 2020). Turning to the overall study: Samples from collaborators originated in the United States, Italy and Spain and spanned both the acute and convalescent phases of COVID-19. Where HLA class I and class II types were available, the types were taken from metadata supplied by the sample provider, not from assay-based typing. A de-identified subject ID, COVID-19 status, age in years and sex were almost always included in the sample metadata. Deeply sampled blood TCRbeta repertoires from subjects exposed to, actively infected with, or recovered from COVID-19 were included in the dataset. The repertoires were made available in a free public database intended to serve as a resource for research on the immune response to SARS-CoV-2. The prospective study material was composed of cDNA or gDNA derived from T cells, B-cell-depleted T cells, or PBMCs. Samples were obtained from the ongoing ImmuneRACE study (first 160 participants) and from over 1,000 subjects provided by 6 global collaborators. Study-level results and caveats: The quantity of clinical and demographic metadata differed by source and by participant and was supplied without curation.

The immunoSEQ Assay, a bias-controlled multiplex PCR, was used to amplify TCRbeta CDR3 regions from genomic DNA. The original methods were these. Within the assay, amplification of reference gene primers was used to estimate how many nucleated cells each sample contained. To quantify the absolute abundance of each unique TCRbeta CDR3 rearrangement, sequence reads were collapsed and filtered. For each sample, productive Simpson clonality was calculated as the square root of Simpson's diversity index over productive rearrangements. TCRdb carries this immuneACCESS record with in-frame sequences only. Its versions omit some clonotypes, under half of them owing to an unresolved V gene in the studies checked, with the rest unexplained. The DNA gave D and trimming, while V, J and clone size come from that table. Present in this sample are some 300,000 clones, approximately 86% of which were seen just once. The ten largest clones add up to roughly 1.3% of the sample.

Whole blood was collected in K2EDTA tubes by collaborating institutions according to the institutions' own protocols. For TCRbeta analysis, collaborators shipped samples in one of three forms: frozen whole blood, isolated PBMCs, or DNA extracted from either of those sample types. The sample was peripheral blood. The source of this sequence is a man between 65 and 80 years old with acute or convalescent COVID-19.

The DNA is TGTGCCATCAGTGACGGACAGGGGGCTAACACCGGGGAGCTGTTTTTT. The translation is CAISDGQGANTGELFF. The sequence links TRBV10-3 to TRBJ2-2; TRBD1 aligns with 11 central bases. Trimming accounts for 3 bases at V and 2 bases at J, while the number of junction bases matched to no gene is 2. Reading the germline V gene gives CDR1 ENHRY and CDR2 SYGVKD. The CDR3 starts with the cysteine, ends with the phenylalanine, and has 16 residues. The entry retains the CDR3 DNA only, 48 bases that are in frame from base 1.